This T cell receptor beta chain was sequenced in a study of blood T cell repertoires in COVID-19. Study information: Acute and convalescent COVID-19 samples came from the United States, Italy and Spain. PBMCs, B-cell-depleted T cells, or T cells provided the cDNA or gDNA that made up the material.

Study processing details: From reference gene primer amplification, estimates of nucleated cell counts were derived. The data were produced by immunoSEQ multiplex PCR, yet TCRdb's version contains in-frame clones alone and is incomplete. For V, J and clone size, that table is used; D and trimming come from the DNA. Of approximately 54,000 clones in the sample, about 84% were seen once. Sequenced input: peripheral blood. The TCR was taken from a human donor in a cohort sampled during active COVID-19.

In nucleotides, the CDR3 is TGCGCCAGCAGCTTGGCCTTGGGCGACTATGGCTACACCTTC. It translates to CASSLALGDYGYTF. The chain uses TRBV5-1 and TRBJ1-2; D remains ambiguous. Germline V gene sequence: CDR1 SGHRS, CDR2 YFSETQ. The length of the CDR3 is 14 residues. The V and J ends lost 0 bases and 3 bases respectively, with 9 bases between them.